Following are 3 T cell receptor beta chains from one sample sequenced in a study of blood T cells in healthy people across ages. Sample-barcoded 5' priming and a J-beta primer mix drove a second PCR of 7 to 11 cycles. TCRdb used MiXCR to reprocess the 5' RACE reads, holding one entry per CDR3 protein. This table has some 1,800,000 distinct CDR3 sequences, around 40% appearing once. Material: blood. The source of these receptors is a human donor in good health.

The chain has TRBV11-2 and TRBJ1-1; possible D gene TRBD1, 5 bases. This CDR3 region has 17 residues. CDR1 and CDR2 (germline): SGHAT, FQNNGV. Trimming took off 5 bases at V and 6 bases at J, with 25 bases between the two ends. Here the CDR3 DNA reads TGTGCCAGCAGCGTTACCGGGACCCAAATACGGAGCCCTGAAGCTTTCTTT. This codes for CASSVTGTQIRSPEAFF.

This clonotype was recorded a few times. The chain links TRBV29-1 to TRBJ2-5, with D uncertain. There are 11 residues in the CDR3. Germline V lookup: CDR1 SQVTM, CDR2 ANQGSEA. V was cut by 7 bases and J by 4 bases, with 10 bases left in between. The CDR3 loop reads CSAPVGETQYF. Written as DNA, the CDR3 is TGCAGCGCCCCCGTGGGAGAGACCCAGTACTTC.

The genes are TRBV12-3 or TRBV12-4 and TRBJ2-2; D possibly matches TRBD1 or TRBD2 (5 bases each). V lost 6 bases and J lost 4, with 15 bases in between. The CDR3 has 15 amino acids. The CDR3 DNA reads as TGTGCCAGCAGCCGTACAGGTCGGGGCACCGGGGAGCTGTTTTTT. This translates into CASSRTGRGTGELFF.